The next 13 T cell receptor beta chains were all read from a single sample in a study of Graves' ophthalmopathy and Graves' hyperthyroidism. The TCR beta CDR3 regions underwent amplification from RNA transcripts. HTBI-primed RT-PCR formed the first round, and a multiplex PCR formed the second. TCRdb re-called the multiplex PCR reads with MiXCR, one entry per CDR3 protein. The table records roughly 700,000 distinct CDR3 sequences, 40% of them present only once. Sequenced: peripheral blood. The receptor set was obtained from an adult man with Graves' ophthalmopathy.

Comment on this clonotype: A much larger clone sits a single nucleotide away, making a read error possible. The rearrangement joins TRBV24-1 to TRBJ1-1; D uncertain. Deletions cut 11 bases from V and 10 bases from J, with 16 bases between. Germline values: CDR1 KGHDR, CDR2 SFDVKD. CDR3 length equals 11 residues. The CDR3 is CASPLGIGAFF. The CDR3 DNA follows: TGTGCCAGCCCCCTAGGGATTGGAGCTTTCTTT.

Written as DNA, the CDR3 is TGTGCCAGCAGCGGGGACCGTGCAACTAATGAAGCTTTCTTT. Its translation: CASSGDRATNEAFF. V usage is TRBV25-1 and J usage is TRBJ1-1, with a weak D call TRBD1 (5 bases). Germline CDR1 reads MGHDK; CDR2 reads SYGVNS. V lost 6 bases and J lost 7, with 18 bases in between. CDR3 length equals 14 residues.

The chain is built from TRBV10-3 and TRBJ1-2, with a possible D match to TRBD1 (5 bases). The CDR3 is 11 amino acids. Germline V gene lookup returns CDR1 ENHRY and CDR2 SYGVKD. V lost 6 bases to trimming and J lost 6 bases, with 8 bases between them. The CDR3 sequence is CAIRGEDGYTF. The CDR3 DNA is TGTGCCATCAGGGGGGAGGATGGCTACACCTTC.

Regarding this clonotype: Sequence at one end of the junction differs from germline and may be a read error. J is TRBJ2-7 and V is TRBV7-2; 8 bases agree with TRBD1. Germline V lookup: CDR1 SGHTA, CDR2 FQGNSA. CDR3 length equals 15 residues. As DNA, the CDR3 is TGCGCCAGCAGCCAAGCCCCGGGGACAGGTCGCGAGCAGTACTTC. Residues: CASSQAPGTGREQYF.

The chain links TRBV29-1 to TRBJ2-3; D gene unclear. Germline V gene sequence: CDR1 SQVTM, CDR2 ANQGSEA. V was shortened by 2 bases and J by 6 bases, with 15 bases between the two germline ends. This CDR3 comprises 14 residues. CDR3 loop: CSVERFVTPDTQYF. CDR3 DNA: TGCAGCGTTGAACGTTTTGTGACACCTGATACGCAGTATTTT.

The CDR3 spells CASTTDPNSPLHF. The CDR3 nucleotides are TGTGCCAGCACGACAGACCCAAATTCACCCCTCCACTTT. The chain uses TRBV24-1 and TRBJ1-6; perhaps TRBD1 as D (5 bases). There are 13 residues in the CDR3. V was cut by 11 bases and J by 7 bases, with 14 bases left in between. Germline V gene lookup returns CDR1 KGHDR and CDR2 SFDVKD.

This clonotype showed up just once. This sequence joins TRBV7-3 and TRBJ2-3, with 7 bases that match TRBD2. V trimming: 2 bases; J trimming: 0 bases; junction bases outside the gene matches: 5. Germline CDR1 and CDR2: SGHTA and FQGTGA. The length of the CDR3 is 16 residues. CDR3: CASSLGASGSTDTQYF. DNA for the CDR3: TGTGCCAGCAGCTTAGGCGCTAGCGGTAGCACAGATACGCAGTATTTT.

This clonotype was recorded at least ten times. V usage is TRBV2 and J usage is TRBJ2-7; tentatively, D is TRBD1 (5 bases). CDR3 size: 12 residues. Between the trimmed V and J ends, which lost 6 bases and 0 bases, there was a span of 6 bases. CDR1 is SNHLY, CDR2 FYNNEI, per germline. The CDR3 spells CASRTDSYEQYF. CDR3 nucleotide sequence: TGTGCCAGCAGGACAGACTCCTACGAGCAGTACTTC.

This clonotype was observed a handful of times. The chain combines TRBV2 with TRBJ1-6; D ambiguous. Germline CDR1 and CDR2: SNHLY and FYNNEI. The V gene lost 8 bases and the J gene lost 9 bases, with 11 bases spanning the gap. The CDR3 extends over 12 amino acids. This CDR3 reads CASAPGSSPLHF. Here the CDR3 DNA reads TGTGCCAGCGCTCCCGGGAGTTCACCCCTCCACTTT.

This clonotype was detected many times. CDR3 loop: CASINRANYGYTF. Here the CDR3 DNA reads TGTGCCAGCATAAACAGGGCTAACTATGGCTACACCTTC. V gene TRBV2 combines with J gene TRBJ1-2; possible D gene TRBD1, 6 bases. V lost 7 bases and J 0 bases, leaving 9 bases between the germline ends. Germline V gene lookup returns CDR1 SNHLY and CDR2 FYNNEI. The CDR3 contains 13 residues.

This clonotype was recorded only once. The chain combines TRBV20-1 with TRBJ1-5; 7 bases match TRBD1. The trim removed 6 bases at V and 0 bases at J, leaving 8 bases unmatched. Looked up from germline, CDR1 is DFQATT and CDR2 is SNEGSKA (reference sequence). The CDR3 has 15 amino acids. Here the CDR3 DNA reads TGCAGTGCCACCCCGACAGGGCCTAGCAATCAGCCCCAGCATTTT. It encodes CSATPTGPSNQPQHF.

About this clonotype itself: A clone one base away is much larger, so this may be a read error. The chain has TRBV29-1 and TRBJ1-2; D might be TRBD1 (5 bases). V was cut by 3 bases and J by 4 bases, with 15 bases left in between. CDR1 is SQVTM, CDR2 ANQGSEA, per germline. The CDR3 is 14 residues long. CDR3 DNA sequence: TGCAGCGTTGATAAGGACAAACAGACCTATGGCTACACCTTC. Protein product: CSVDKDKQTYGYTF.

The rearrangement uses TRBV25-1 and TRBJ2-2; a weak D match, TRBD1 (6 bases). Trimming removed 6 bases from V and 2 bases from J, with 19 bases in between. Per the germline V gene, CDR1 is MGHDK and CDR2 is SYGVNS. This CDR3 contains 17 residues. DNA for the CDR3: TGTGCCAGCAGCCCGATCATGGACAGCGTTAACACCGGGGAGCTGTTTTTT. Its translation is CASSPIMDSVNTGELFF.